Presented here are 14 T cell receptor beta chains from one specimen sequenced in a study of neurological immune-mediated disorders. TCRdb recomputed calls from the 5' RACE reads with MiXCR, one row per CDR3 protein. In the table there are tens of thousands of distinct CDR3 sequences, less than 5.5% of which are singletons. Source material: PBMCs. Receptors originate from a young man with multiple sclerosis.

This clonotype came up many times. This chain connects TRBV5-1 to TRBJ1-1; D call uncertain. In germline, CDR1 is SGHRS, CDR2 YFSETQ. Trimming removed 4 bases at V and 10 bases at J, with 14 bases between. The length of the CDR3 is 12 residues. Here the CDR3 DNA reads TGCGCCAGCAGCGAGGACGCATCCGGAGCTTTCTTT. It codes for CASSEDASGAFF.

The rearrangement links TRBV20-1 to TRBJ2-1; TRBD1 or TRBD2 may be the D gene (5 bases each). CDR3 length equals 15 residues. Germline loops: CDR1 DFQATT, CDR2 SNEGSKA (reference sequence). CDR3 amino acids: CSALEPGPAGHEQFF. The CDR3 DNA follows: TGCAGCGCGCTGGAACCGGGACCAGCCGGGCATGAGCAGTTCTTC.

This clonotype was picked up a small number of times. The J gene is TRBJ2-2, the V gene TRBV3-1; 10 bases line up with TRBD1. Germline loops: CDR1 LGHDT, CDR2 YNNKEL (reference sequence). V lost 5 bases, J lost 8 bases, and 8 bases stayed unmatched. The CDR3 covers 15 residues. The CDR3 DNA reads TGTGCCAGCAGCAAACCTCGGACAGGGGGTGGGGAGCTGTTTTTT. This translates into CASSKPRTGGGELFF.

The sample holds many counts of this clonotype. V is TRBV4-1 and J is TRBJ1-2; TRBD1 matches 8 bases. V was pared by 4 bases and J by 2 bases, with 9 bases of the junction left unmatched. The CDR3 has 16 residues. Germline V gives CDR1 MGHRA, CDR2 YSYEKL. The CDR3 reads CASSPSGQGGNYGYTF. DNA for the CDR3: TGCGCCAGCAGCCCCTCCGGACAGGGTGGAAACTATGGCTACACCTTC.

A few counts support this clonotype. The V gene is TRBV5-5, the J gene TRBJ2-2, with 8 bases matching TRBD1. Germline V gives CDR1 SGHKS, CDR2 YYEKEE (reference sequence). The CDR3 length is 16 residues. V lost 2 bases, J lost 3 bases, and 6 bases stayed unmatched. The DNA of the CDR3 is TGTGCCAGCAGCTTCCAGGACAGGGTAGACACCGGGGAGCTGTTTTTT. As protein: CASSFQDRVDTGELFF.

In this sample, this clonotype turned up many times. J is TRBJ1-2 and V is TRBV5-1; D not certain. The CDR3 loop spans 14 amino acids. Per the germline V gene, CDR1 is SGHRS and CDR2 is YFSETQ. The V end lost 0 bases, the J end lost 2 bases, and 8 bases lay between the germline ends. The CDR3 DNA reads TGCGCCAGCAGCTTGGGAGGGCAAAACTATGGCTACACCTTC. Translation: CASSLGGQNYGYTF.

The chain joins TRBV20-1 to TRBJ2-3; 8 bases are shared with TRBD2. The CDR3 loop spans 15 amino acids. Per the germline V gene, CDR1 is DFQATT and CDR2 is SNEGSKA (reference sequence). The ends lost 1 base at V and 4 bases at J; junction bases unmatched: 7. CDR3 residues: CSARVVTGGPDTQYF. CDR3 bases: TGCAGTGCTAGAGTCGTTACGGGGGGGCCAGATACGCAGTATTTT.

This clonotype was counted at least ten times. In nucleotides, the CDR3 is TGTGCCAGCAGGTTCTCCCCGGGACTGGAAGAGACCCAGTACTTC. Translating it yields CASRFSPGLEETQYF. The chain joins TRBV3-1 to TRBJ2-5; the D gene is possibly TRBD2 (6 bases). This CDR3 region has 15 residues. Trimming removed 6 bases from V and 3 bases from J, with 17 bases in between. Germline V lookup: CDR1 LGHDT, CDR2 YNNKEL (reference sequence).

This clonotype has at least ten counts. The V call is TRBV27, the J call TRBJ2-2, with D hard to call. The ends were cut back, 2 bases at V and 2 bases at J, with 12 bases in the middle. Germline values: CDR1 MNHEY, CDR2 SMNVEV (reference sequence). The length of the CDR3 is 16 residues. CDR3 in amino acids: CASSLNSGSNTGELFF. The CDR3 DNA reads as TGTGCCAGCAGTTTAAATTCCGGCTCTAACACCGGGGAGCTGTTTTTT.

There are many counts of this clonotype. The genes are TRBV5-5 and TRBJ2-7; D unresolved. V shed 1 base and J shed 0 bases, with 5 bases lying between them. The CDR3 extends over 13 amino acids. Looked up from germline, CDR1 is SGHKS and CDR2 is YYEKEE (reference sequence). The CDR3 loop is CASSLSVSYEQYV. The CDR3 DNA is TGTGCCAGCAGCTTGAGTGTCTCCTACGAGCAGTACGTC.

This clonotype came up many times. CDR3 region: CASSLLRDTYNEQFF. CDR3 coding DNA: TGTGCCAGCAGTTTATTGAGGGACACATACAATGAGCAGTTCTTC. The chain combines TRBV6-5 with TRBJ2-1; possibly TRBD1 for D (6 bases). This CDR3 region has 15 residues. Germline lookup yields CDR1 MNHEY and CDR2 SVGAGI. Trimming removed 4 bases from V and 4 bases from J, with 14 bases in between.

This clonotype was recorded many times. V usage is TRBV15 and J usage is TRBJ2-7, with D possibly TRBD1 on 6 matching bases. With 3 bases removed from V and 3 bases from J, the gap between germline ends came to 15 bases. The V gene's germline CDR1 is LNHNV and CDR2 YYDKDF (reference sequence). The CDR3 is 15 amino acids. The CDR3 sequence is CATSSIQGVGYEQYF. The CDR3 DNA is TGTGCCACCAGCAGTATACAGGGAGTGGGCTACGAGCAGTACTTC. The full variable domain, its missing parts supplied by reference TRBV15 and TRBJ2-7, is DAMVIQNPRYQVTQFGKPVTLSCSQTLNHNVMYWYQQKSSQAPKLLFHYYDKDFNNEADTPDNFQSRRPNTSFCFLDIRSPGLGDTAMYLCATSSIQGVGYEQYFGPGTRLTVT.

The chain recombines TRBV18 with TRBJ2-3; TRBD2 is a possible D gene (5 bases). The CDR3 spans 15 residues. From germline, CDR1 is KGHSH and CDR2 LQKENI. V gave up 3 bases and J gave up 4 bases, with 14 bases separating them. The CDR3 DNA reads TGTGCCAGCTCACCGATGGCCGGAGGTGCAGATACGCAGTATTTT. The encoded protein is CASSPMAGGADTQYF.

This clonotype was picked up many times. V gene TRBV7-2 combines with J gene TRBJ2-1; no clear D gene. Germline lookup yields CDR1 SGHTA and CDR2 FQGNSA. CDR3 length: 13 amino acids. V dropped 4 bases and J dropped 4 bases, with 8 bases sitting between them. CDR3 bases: TGTGCCAGCAGCTCCACACCGTACAATGAGCAGTTCTTC. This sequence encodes CASSSTPYNEQFF. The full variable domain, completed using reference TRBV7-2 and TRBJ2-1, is GAGVSQSPSNKVTEKGKDVELRCDPISGHTALYWYRQSLGQGLEFLIYFQGNSAPDKSGLPSDRFSAERTGGSVSTLTIQRTQQEDSAVYLCASSSTPYNEQFFGPGTRLTVL.